The 10 T cell receptor beta chains below all came from one sample that was sequenced in a study of blood T cell repertoires in COVID-19. Generated by immunoSEQ multiplex PCR, the TCRdb table keeps only in-frame clones and is missing some. The sample has approximately 150,000 clones, more than 70% seen once. The source material was peripheral blood. Receptors originate from a human donor in a cohort sampled during active COVID-19.

The gene calls are TRBV5-1 and TRBJ2-7, with 8 bases that match TRBD1. This CDR3 spans 15 amino acids. Germline CDR1 and CDR2: SGHRS and YFSETQ. V lost 0 bases, J lost 2 bases, and 4 bases stayed unmatched. Written as DNA, the CDR3 is TGCGCCAGCAGCTTGGGACAGGGGAATGCCTACGAGCAGTACTTC. Translating gives CASSLGQGNAYEQYF. Based on the CDR3 plus reference TRBV5-1 and TRBJ2-7, the full variable domain is KAGVTQTPRYLIKTRGQQVTLSCSPISGHRSVSWYQQTPGQGLQFLFEYFSETQRNKGNFPGRFSGRQFSNSRSEMNVSTLELGDSALYLCASSLGQGNAYEQYFGPGTRLTVT.

A few counts support this clone. The chain is built from TRBV4-2 and TRBJ1-6; TRBD1 aligns across 8 bases. Per the germline V gene, CDR1 is LGHNA and CDR2 is YNFKEQ. Germline trimming cut 1 base from V and 8 bases from J; bases unmatched to any gene: 4. This CDR3 comprises 15 residues. CDR3 in amino acids: CASSQVDREYSPLHF. As DNA, the CDR3 is TGTGCCAGCAGCCAAGTGGACAGGGAATATTCACCCCTCCACTTT.

CDR3 DNA sequence: TGTGCCAGCAGCTTTTTAGAAGCGACAGGGGGGTTTAACACCGGGGAGCTGTTTTTT. Protein sequence: CASSFLEATGGFNTGELFF. The chain joins TRBV11-3 to TRBJ2-2; 9 bases fit TRBD1. Germline assignment: CDR1 SGHNT and CDR2 YENEEA. This CDR3 is built from 19 residues. The trim removed 3 bases at V and 2 bases at J, leaving 13 bases unmatched.

The genes are TRBV30 and TRBJ1-4, with 8 bases aligning to TRBD1. The length of the CDR3 is 15 residues. The germline V gene encodes CDR1 GTSNPN and CDR2 SVGIG (reference sequence). V gave up 3 bases and J gave up 3 bases; unmatched junction bases: 6. CDR3: CAWSQWTGPNEKLFF. CDR3 nucleotide sequence: TGTGCCTGGAGCCAGTGGACAGGGCCTAATGAAAAACTGTTTTTT.

This clone was detected once. The rearrangement uses TRBV6-2 or TRBV6-3 and TRBJ2-1; the match to TRBD2 covers 7 bases. The CDR3 runs to 17 residues. Germline-derived CDR1 and CDR2 are MNHEY and SVGEGT. With 0 bases clipped from V and 1 base from J, the junction kept 6 bases outside the gene matches. In nucleotides, the CDR3 is TGTGCCAGCAGTTACTCGACGGGGGGAGGTTCCTACAATGAGCAGTTCTTC. This gives the protein CASSYSTGGGSYNEQFF.

This clone has a single count. The chain is built from TRBV27 and TRBJ2-7, with D perhaps TRBD1 (6 bases). This CDR3 contains 14 residues. V lost 3 bases to trimming and J lost 0 bases, with 9 bases between them. Germline-derived CDR1 and CDR2 are MNHEY and SMNVEV (reference sequence). The CDR3 loop is CASSFGQLSYEQYF. The CDR3 DNA reads as TGTGCCAGCAGTTTTGGACAGCTCTCCTACGAGCAGTACTTC.

The V gene is TRBV15, the J gene TRBJ2-7; possibly TRBD1 for D (5 bases). Trimming pared 8 bases from V and 0 bases from J, leaving 14 bases between. This CDR3 has 14 residues. Germline values: CDR1 LNHNV, CDR2 YYDKDF (reference sequence). The CDR3 here is CATGQGRSSYEQYF. The CDR3 region has the DNA TGTGCCACCGGACAAGGACGAAGCTCCTACGAGCAGTACTTC. The full variable domain, completed using reference TRBV15 and TRBJ2-7, is DAMVIQNPRYQVTQFGKPVTLSCSQTLNHNVMYWYQQKSSQAPKLLFHYYDKDFNNEADTPDNFQSRRPNTSFCFLDIRSPGLGDTAMYLCATGQGRSSYEQYFGPGTRLTVT.

V usage is TRBV15 and J usage is TRBJ2-7; 8 nucleotides agree with TRBD1. CDR1 is LNHNV, CDR2 YYDKDF, per germline (reference sequence). The ends lost 4 bases at V and 3 bases at J; junction bases unmatched: 2. The CDR3 length is 13 residues. This chain's CDR3 is CATSTDRGYEQYF. CDR3 nucleotides: TGTGCCACCAGCACAGACAGGGGCTACGAGCAGTACTTC.

The CDR3 region has the DNA TGCGCCAGCAGCCGCGGGACAGGGGATCAGCCCCAGCATTTT. Protein sequence: CASSRGTGDQPQHF. This chain uses TRBV4-1 with TRBJ1-5, with 10 bases aligning to TRBD1. The CDR3 consists of 14 residues. The junction had 2 bases not matched to a gene; V was cut back by 4 bases and J by 5 bases. CDR1 MGHRA and CDR2 YSYEKL come from the germline V gene.

CDR3 coding DNA: TGCAGCGCCTTGGGAGACAGGGGGAACACTGAAGCTTTCTTT. It codes for CSALGDRGNTEAFF. V is TRBV29-1 and J is TRBJ1-1; TRBD1 agrees at 8 bases. The CDR3 contains 14 residues. Unmatched junction bases numbered 8, after V lost 7 bases and J lost 1 base. The germline V gene has CDR1 SQVTM and CDR2 ANQGSEA.